This TCR beta chain was recorded in a study of T-cell reconstitution after alpha-beta-depleted transplantation in children (dated by TCRdb to the mid-2010s). A note on the overall study: Using TCR repertoire profiling, the study followed T-cell immune reconstitution in a quantitative way in children after TCRalphabeta/CD19-depleted allogeneic hematopoietic cell transplantation.

The library was obtained by PCR. Sequencing took place on an Illumina HiSeq 2500. Molecular barcoding was employed in the preparation of TCR libraries, with unique molecular identifiers being used to normalize TCRbeta repertoire quantification. Using fastp at Q25 and MiXCR, TCRdb reprocessed the public reads and kept productive beta chains. Every entry covers one CDR3 protein and lists the most common genes and DNA from its rows. In all, the sample holds just under 550,000 distinct CDR3 sequences, and around 20% of those were seen once. The leading ten clones occupy roughly 3.3% of the sample. V is reduced by 1 base and J by 3 bases, leaving a spacing of 13 bases between them. The CDR3, cysteine through phenylalanine, is 15 amino acids long. The kept DNA is CDR3 alone, 45 bases in frame from the first base. Looking up the germline V gene yields CDR1 SGHRS and CDR2 YFSETQ. Points on this clonotype: What this receptor recognizes is not known. Per-base qualities were not stored, and no clone one base away is much larger.

The rearrangement combines TRBV5-1 with TRBJ1-2; the D gene identity is not certain. The receptor's source is a human donor who donated a stem cell graft to a child with acute lymphoblastic leukemia. The sample here was PBMCs from the stem cell graft donor, taken from the stem cell graft. The nucleotides are TGCGCCAGCAGCTTGATGAATGATATAGACTATGGCTACACCTTC. This sequence encodes CASSLMNDIDYGYTF.